This T cell receptor beta chain is drawn from a study of CD8 T cells in ankylosing spondylitis. Study results and caveats: Both synovial fluid and blood in reactive arthritis had previously been reported to carry some motif variants. Blood of patients with ankylosing spondylitis appeared to be characterized by a TCR beta motif of eight highly homologous variants. Enrichment of disease-linked clones was reportedly significant in matched ankylosing spondylitis synovial fluid.

CDR1 LNHNV and CDR2 YYDKDF come from the germline V gene (reference sequence). V lost 0 bases and J 5 bases, leaving 16 bases between the germline ends. CDR3 length equals 16 residues. At least ten counts were recorded for this clonotype. Its specificity is unknown. Making use of molecular barcodes, quantitative 5'-RACE generated TCR beta libraries. TCRdb redid the calling of the 5' RACE reads with MiXCR, one entry per CDR3 protein. The sample has about 240,000 distinct CDR3 sequences, roughly 8.6% seen once. The sequenced sample was blood, either unsorted or a sorted T cell fraction (not recorded which). The TCR comes from a male donor with ankylosing spondylitis or in good health (not recorded which). The gene calls are TRBV15 and TRBJ1-2; D perhaps matches TRBD1 (5 bases). The CDR3 loop is CATSRDGSQAPYGYTF. The CDR3 nucleotides are TGTGCCACCAGCAGAGATGGTTCACAGGCCCCTTATGGCTACACCTTC.